Detailed here is one TCR beta chain. Its specificity is not known. This specimen comes from a study of T cell responses to AZD1222 COVID-19 vaccine. Trimming removed 0 bases at V and 0 bases at J, with 11 bases between. Germline CDR1 and CDR2: SGHTA and FQGNSA. The CDR3 has 17 amino acids. Sequencing used immunoSEQ multiplex PCR; TCRdb keeps in-frame clones, though not all of them. The sample consists of some 150,000 clones, about 87% of them appearing once. Study-level points and caveats: Unmutated regions of variants are reportedly targeted by nearly half of spike-specific TCRs. Spike-specific TCRs gained breadth and depth after people received two AZD1222 doses. The donor cohort was predominantly white British with a female majority, and clonal diversity may have been underestimated.

The source of this sequence is an adult in good health. V is TRBV7-2 and J is TRBJ1-4; no firm D call. The sample was peripheral blood, taken on day 0 of AZD1222 vaccination. Here the CDR3 DNA reads TGTGCCAGCAGCTTAGCGCTGTGGGCTGCAACTAATGAAAAACTGTTTTTT. Translation gives CASSLALWAATNEKLFF.